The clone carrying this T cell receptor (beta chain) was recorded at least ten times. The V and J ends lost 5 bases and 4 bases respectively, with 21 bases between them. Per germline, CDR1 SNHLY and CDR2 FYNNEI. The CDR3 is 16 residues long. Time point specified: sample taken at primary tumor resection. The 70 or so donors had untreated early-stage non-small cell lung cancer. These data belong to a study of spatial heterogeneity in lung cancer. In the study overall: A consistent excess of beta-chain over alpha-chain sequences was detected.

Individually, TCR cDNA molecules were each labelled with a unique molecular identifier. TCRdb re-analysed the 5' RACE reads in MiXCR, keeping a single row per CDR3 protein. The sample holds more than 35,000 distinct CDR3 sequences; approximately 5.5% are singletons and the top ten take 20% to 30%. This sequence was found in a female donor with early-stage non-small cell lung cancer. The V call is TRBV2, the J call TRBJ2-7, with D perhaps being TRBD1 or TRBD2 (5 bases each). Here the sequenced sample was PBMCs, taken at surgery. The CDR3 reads CASSLRDPRDGYEQYF. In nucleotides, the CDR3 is TGTGCCAGCAGTCTCCGGGACCCCCGCGATGGGTACGAGCAGTACTTC.